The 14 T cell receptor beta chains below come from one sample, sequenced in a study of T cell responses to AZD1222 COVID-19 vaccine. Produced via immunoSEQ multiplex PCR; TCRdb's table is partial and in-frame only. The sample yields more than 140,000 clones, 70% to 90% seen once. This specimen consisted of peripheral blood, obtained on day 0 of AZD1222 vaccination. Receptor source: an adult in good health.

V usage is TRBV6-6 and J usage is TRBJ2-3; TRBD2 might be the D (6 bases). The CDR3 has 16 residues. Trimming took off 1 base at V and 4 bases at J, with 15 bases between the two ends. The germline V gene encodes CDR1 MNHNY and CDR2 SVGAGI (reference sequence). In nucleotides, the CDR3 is TGTGCCAGCAGTTACTATTCCCTGGGAGGATCAGATACGCAGTATTTT. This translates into CASSYYSLGGSDTQYF.

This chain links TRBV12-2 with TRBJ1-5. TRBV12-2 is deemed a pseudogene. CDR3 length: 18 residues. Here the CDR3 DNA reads TGTGCAAGTCGCTTAGGAGCCCAGGCTAGCCGTGGCAATCAGCCCCAGCATTTT. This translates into CASRLGAQASRGNQPQHF.

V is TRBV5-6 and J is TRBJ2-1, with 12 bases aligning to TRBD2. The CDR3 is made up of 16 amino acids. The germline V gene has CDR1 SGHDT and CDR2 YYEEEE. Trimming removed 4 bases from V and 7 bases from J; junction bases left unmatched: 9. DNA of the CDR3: TGTGCCAGCAGCAGATACCTAGCGGGAGGGTGGAATGAGCAGTTCTTC. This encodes CASSRYLAGGWNEQFF.

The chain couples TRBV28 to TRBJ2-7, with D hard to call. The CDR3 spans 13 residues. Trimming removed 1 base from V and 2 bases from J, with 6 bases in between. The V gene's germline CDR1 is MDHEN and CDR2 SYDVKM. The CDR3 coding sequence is TGTGCCAGCAGTTTATTGTCGACCTACGAGCAGTACTTC. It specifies CASSLLSTYEQYF.

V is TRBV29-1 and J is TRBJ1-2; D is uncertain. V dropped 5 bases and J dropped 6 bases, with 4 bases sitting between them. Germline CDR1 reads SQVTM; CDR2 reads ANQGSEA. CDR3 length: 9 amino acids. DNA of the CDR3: TGCAGCGTTTCAAATGGCTACACCTTC. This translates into CSVSNGYTF.

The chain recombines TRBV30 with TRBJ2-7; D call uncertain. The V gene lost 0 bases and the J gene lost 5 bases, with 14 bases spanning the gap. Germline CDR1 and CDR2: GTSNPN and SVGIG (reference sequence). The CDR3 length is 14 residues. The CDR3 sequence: CAWSVRVPGHEQYF. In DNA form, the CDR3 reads TGTGCCTGGAGTGTACGGGTCCCCGGGCACGAGCAGTACTTC.

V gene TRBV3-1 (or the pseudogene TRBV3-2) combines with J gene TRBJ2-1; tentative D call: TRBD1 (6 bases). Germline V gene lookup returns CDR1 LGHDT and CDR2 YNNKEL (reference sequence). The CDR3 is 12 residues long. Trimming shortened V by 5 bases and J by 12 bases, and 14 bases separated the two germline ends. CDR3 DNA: TGTGCCAGCAGCTCCACCGGACAGCTGCAGTTCTTC. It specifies CASSSTGQLQFF.

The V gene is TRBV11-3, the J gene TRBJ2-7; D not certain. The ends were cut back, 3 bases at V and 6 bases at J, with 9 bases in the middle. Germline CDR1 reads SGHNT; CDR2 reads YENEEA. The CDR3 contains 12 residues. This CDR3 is CASSFIQAEQYF. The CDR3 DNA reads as TGTGCCAGCAGCTTCATTCAGGCCGAGCAGTACTTC.

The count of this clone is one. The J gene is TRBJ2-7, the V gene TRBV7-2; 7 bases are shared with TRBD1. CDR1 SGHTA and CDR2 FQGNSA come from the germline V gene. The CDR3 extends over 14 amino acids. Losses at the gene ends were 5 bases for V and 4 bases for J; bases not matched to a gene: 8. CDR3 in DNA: TGTGCCAGCAGCGTAACAGGGGATAGGTACGAGCAGTACTTC. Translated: CASSVTGDRYEQYF.

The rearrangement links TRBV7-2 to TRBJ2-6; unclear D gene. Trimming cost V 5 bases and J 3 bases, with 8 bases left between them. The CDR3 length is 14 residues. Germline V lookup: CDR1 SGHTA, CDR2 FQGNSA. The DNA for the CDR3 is TGTGCCAGCAGCCCCGACTTTGGGGCCAACGTCCTGACTTTC. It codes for CASSPDFGANVLTF.

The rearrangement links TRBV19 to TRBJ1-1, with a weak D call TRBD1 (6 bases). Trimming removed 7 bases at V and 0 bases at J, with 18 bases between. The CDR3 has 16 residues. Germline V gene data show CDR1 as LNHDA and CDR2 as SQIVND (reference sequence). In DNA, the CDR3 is TGTGCCAGTATGCGCGTCCGACAGGACTTGAACACTGAAGCTTTCTTT. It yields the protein CASMRVRQDLNTEAFF.

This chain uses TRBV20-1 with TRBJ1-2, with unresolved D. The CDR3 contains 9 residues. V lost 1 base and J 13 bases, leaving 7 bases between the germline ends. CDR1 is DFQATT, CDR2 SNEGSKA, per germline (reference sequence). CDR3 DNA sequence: TGCAGTGCTAGAGGGAACCCCACCTTC. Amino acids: CSARGNPTF.

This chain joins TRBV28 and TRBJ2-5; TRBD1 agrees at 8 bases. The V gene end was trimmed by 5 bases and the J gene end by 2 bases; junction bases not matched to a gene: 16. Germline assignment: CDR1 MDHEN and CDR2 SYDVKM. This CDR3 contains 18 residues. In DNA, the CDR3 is TGTGCCAGCAGTGCCTCCGGGACAGGCGTTTTGGGGCAAGAGACCCAGTACTTC. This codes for CASSASGTGVLGQETQYF.

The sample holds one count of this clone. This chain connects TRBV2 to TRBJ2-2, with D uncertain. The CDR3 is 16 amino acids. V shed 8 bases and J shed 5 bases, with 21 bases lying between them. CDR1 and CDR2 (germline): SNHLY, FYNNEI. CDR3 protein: CASSAAKVWVTGELFF. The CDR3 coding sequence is TGTGCCAGCTCCGCCGCGAAGGTATGGGTGACCGGGGAGCTGTTTTTT.